The present entry profiles one TCR beta chain with its context. The antigen remains undetermined. The data were obtained in a study of cytomegalovirus exposure and HLA in healthy donors. As for the study in general: An earlier analysis identified more than 90 million unique TCR beta sequences in some 180 million T cells.

Study observations and caveats: Reportedly, HLA-A and HLA-B alleles of most subjects were accurately predicted from TCR beta. Common viral pathogens seemed, in a later analysis, to connect with several of the most significant clusters.

Germline CDR1 and CDR2: MDHEN and SYDVKM. The CDR3 is 17 amino acids. Trimming took 6 bases from V and 0 from J, leaving 21 bases between them. The PCR contained 60 Vbeta and 13 Jbeta primers. Repertoires were generated with immunoSEQ multiplex PCR, while TCRdb's copy carries only in-frame clones and drops some. This sample's table reports 65,000 to 95,000 clones. The source of this sequence is a female donor in good health and CMV-seropositive. Sequencing was carried out using PBMCs. This chain connects TRBV28 to TRBJ2-7; D is uncertain. CDR3 sequence (DNA): TGTGCCAGCAGCTACCCATCGAGGCGTCCCAGCTCCTACGAGCAGTACTTC. Protein product: CASSYPSRRPSSYEQYF.